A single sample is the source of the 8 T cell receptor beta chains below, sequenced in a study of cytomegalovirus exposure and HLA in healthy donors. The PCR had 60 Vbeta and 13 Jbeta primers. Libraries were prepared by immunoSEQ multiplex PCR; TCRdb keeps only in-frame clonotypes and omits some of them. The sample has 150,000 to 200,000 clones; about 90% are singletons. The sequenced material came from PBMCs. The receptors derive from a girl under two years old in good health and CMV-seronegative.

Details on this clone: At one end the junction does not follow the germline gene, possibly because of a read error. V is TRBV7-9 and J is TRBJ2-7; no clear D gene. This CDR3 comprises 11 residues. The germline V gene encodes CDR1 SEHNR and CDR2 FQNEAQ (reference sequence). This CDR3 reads CSSSQDYEQYF. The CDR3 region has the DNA TGTTCCAGCAGCCAGGACTACGAGCAGTACTTC.

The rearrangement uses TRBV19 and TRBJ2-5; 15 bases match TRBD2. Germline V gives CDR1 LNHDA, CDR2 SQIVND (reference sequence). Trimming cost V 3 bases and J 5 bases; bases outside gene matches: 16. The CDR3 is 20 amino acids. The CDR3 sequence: CASSMGPGLAGGPKSETQYF. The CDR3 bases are TGTGCCAGTAGTATGGGCCCCGGACTAGCGGGAGGGCCCAAGAGTGAGACCCAGTACTTC.

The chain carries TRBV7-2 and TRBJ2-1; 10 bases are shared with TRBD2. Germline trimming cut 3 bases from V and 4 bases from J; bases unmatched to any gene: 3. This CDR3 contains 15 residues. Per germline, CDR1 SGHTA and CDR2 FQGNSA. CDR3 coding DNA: TGTGCCAGCAGCTTTGTTAGCGGGGGGTACAATGAGCAGTTCTTC. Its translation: CASSFVSGGYNEQFF. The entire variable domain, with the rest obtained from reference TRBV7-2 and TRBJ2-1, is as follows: GAGVSQSPSNKVTEKGKDVELRCDPISGHTALYWYRQSLGQGLEFLIYFQGNSAPDKSGLPSDRFSAERTGGSVSTLTIQRTQQEDSAVYLCASSFVSGGYNEQFFGPGTRLTVL.

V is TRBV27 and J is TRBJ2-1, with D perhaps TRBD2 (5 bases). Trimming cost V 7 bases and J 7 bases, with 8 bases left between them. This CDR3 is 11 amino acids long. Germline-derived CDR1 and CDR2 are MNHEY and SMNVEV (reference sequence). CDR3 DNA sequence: TGTGCCAGCACCGAGCGGAATGAGCAGTTCTTC. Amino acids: CASTERNEQFF.

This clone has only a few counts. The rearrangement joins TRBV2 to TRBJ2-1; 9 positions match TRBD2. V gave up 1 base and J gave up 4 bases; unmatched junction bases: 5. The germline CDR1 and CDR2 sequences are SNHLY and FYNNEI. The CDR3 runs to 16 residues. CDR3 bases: TGTGCCAGCAGTGAAGGTAGCGGGAGCGGGTACAATGAGCAGTTCTTC. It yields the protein CASSEGSGSGYNEQFF. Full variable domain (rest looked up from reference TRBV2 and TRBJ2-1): EPEVTQTPSHQVTQMGQEVILRCVPISNHLYFYWYRQILGQKVEFLVSFYNNEISEKSEIFDDQFSVERPDGSNFTLKIRSTKLEDSAMYFCASSEGSGSGYNEQFFGPGTRLTVL.

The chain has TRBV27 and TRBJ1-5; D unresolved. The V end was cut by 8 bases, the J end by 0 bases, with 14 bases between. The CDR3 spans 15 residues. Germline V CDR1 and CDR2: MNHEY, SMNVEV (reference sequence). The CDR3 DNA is TGTGCCAGCTGTTCAACAGCCTATAGCAATCAGCCCCAGCATTTT. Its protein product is CASCSTAYSNQPQHF.

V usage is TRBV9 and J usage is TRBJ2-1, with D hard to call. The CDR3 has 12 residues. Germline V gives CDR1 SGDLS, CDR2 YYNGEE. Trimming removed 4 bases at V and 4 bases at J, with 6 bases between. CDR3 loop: CASSSVYNEQFF. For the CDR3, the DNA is TGTGCCAGCAGCTCCGTATACAATGAGCAGTTCTTC. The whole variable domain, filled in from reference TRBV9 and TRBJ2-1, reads DSGVTQTPKHLITATGQRVTLRCSPRSGDLSVYWYQQSLDQGLQFLIQYYNGEERAKGNILERFSAQQFPDLHSELNLSSLELGDSALYFCASSSVYNEQFFGPGTRLTVL.

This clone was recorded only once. Here the CDR3 DNA reads TGTGCCAGCAGTTATCGTAGCGGGAATAGTTACGAGCAGTACTTC. Translated: CASSYRSGNSYEQYF. The chain combines TRBV6-5 with TRBJ2-7, with 8 bases lining up with TRBD2. CDR1 is MNHEY, CDR2 SVGAGI, per germline. Trimming at V came to 3 bases and at J to 4 bases, leaving 8 bases not matched to a gene. The CDR3 totals 15 residues.